A single sample gave rise to the 5 T cell receptor beta chains below, sequenced in a study of blood T cell repertoires in COVID-19. TCRdb's table, derived via immunoSEQ multiplex PCR, lists solely in-frame clones and lacks some. The top ten clones hold around 13% of a sample with over 150,000 clones, 84% of them seen once. Sequenced material: peripheral blood. These receptors were obtained from a human donor in a cohort sampled during active COVID-19.

CDR3 DNA sequence: TGTGCCAGCAGTGAAGAAGGACTAGTATTGAATGAGCAGTTCTTC. This gives the protein CASSEEGLVLNEQFF. The rearrangement uses TRBV2 and TRBJ2-1; 7 bases line up with TRBD2. The CDR3 totals 15 residues. The germline V gene has CDR1 SNHLY and CDR2 FYNNEI. Germline trimming cut 1 base from V and 7 bases from J; bases unmatched to any gene: 7.

The gene calls are TRBV18 and TRBJ2-5, with D possibly TRBD1 on 6 matching bases. V lost 6 bases to trimming and J lost 2 bases, with 10 bases between them. The CDR3 spans 13 residues. The germline V gene has CDR1 KGHSH and CDR2 LQKENI. CDR3 nucleotide sequence: TGTGCCAGCTCCGGACAGCTACAAGAGACCCAGTACTTC. Translation gives CASSGQLQETQYF.

This clone was seen a handful of times. The rearrangement joins TRBV19 to TRBJ1-4; possibly TRBD1 for D (6 bases). V dropped 3 bases and J dropped 3 bases, with 14 bases sitting between them. The CDR3 is made up of 16 amino acids. Germline V gives CDR1 LNHDA, CDR2 SQIVND (reference sequence). The DNA of the CDR3 is TGTGCCAGTAGTATGACTCGGGGGGCGGCTAATGAAAAACTGTTTTTT. Residues: CASSMTRGAANEKLFF.

This clone was picked up a small number of times. The chain joins TRBV4-1 to TRBJ1-4; D gene uncertain. V lost 1 base to trimming and J lost 4 bases, with 16 bases between them. Germline assignment: CDR1 MGHRA and CDR2 YSYEKL. This CDR3 spans 17 amino acids. The CDR3 here is CASSQGRAGLYNEKLFF. The DNA for the CDR3 is TGCGCCAGCAGCCAAGGGCGGGCAGGCTTATATAATGAAAAACTGTTTTTT.

The rearrangement uses TRBV23-1 and TRBJ1-4, with D unresolved. TRBV23-1 qualifies as an ORF whose function is uncertain. V shed 0 bases and J shed 6 bases, with 11 bases lying between them. The CDR3 loop spans 15 amino acids. The CDR3 DNA reads TGCGCCAGCAGTCAATCGCGGAGGACGTATGAAAAACTGTTTTTT. Translating it yields CASSQSRRTYEKLFF.